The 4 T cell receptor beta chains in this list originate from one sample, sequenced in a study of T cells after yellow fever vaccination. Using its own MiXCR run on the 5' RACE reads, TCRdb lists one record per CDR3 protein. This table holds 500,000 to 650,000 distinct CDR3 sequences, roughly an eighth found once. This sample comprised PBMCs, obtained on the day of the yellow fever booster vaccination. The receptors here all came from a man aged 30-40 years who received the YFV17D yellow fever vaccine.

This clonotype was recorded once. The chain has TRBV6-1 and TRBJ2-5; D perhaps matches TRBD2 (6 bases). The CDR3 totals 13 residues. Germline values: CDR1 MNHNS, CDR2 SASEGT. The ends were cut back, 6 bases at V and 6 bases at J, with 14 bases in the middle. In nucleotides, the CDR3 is TGTGCCAGCAGCAGTGGAGGGCCGCAGACCCAGTACTTC. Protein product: CASSSGGPQTQYF.

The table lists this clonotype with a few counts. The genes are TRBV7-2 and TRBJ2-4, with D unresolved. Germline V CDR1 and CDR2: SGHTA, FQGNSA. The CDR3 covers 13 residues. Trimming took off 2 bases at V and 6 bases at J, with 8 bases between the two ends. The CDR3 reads CASSLWGTNIQYF. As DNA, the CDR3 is TGTGCCAGCAGCTTATGGGGAACAAACATTCAGTACTTC. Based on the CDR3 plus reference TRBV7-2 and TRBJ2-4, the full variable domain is GAGVSQSPSNKVTEKGKDVELRCDPISGHTALYWYRQSLGQGLEFLIYFQGNSAPDKSGLPSDRFSAERTGGSVSTLTIQRTQQEDSAVYLCASSLWGTNIQYFGAGTRLSVL.

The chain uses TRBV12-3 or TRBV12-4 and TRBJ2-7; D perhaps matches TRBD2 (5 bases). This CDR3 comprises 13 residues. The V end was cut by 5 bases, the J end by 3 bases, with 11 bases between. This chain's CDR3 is CASSPRGSYEQYF. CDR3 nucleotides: TGTGCCAGCAGTCCCCGAGGGAGCTACGAGCAGTACTTC.

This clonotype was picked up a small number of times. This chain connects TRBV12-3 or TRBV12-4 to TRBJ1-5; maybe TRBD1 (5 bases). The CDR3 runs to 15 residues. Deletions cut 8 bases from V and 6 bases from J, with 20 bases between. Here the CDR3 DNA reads TGTGCCAGCGGAGGGTGGGGGACCAAATCTCAGCCCCAGCATTTT. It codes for CASGGWGTKSQPQHF.